A single sample gave rise to the 3 T cell receptor beta chains below, sequenced in a study of blood T cell repertoires in COVID-19. Sequenced by immunoSEQ multiplex PCR; TCRdb stores in-frame clones only, minus some. The sample contains about 68,000 clones, roughly 89% of which appear only once. Material for sequencing was peripheral blood. All receptors come from a man over 45 with active COVID-19.

Written as DNA, the CDR3 is TGTGCCAGCAGTAGGGACAGCTCCTACGAGCAGTACTTC. This codes for CASSRDSSYEQYF. The gene calls are TRBV2 and TRBJ2-7; 7 bases match TRBD1. The CDR3 has 13 residues. The J segment lost 0 bases and the V segment lost 5 bases, leaving 1 base of the junction unmatched. Germline V lookup: CDR1 SNHLY, CDR2 FYNNEI. Full variable domain (rest looked up from reference TRBV2 and TRBJ2-7): EPEVTQTPSHQVTQMGQEVILRCVPISNHLYFYWYRQILGQKVEFLVSFYNNEISEKSEIFDDQFSVERPDGSNFTLKIRSTKLEDSAMYFCASSRDSSYEQYFGPGTRLTVT.

Here the CDR3 reads CASSLEAGYQETQYF. The CDR3 DNA sequence: TGTGCCAGCAGTTTAGAAGCGGGGTACCAAGAGACCCAGTACTTC. The chain has TRBV27 and TRBJ2-5; TRBD2 matches 7 bases. The CDR3 spans 15 residues. The J segment lost 0 bases and the V segment lost 2 bases, leaving 3 bases of the junction unmatched. Germline V gene data show CDR1 as MNHEY and CDR2 as SMNVEV (reference sequence).

The chain recombines TRBV6-2 or TRBV6-3 with TRBJ1-5; unclear D gene. This CDR3 region has 12 residues. V dropped 6 bases and J dropped 7 bases, with 10 bases sitting between them. Germline assignment: CDR1 MNHEY and CDR2 SVGEGT. The CDR3 bases are TGTGCCAGCAGCAACTGGAGACAGCCCCAGCATTTT. Translating gives CASSNWRQPQHF.